Sequencing of this T cell receptor beta chain was carried out in a study of T cell repertoires in cytomegalovirus infection. Study in general: CMV infection and matching HLA type were both indicated by public TCR beta signatures.

Study-level findings and limits: Carriage of CMV together with the relevant HLA was identifiable through cumulative public TCR beta family frequency. HLA-C-restricted TCR beta clonotypes specific for CMV led the ex vivo response.

The CDR3 has 14 amino acids. In germline, CDR1 is SGHVS, CDR2 FQNEAQ. The ends were cut back, 1 base at V and 5 bases at J, with 11 bases in the middle. TCRdb independently ran MiXCR on the reads; one entry per CDR3 protein. The data show roughly 500,000 distinct CDR3 sequences, about 11% seen once. This clonotype was recorded at least ten times. Its specificity is not known. The receptor's source is a human donor in good health (CMV status not recorded). Some clones in this sample may be carry-over from other donors' samples. The specimen sequenced was PBMCs. The chain uses TRBV7-8 and TRBJ2-5; unclear D gene. The CDR3 protein is CASSLEPPPETQYF. The CDR3 DNA is TGTGCCAGCAGCTTAGAGCCCCCTCCCGAGACCCAGTACTTC.